These 6 T cell receptor beta chains came from one sample sequenced in a study of CD8 T cells in Susac syndrome. Random hexamers were used to reverse transcribe the RNA input (about 0.5 to 1 ug). MiXCR, applied by TCRdb to the immunoSEQ multiplex PCR reads, yields one record per CDR3 protein. The data hold around 130,000 distinct CDR3 sequences, with less than 95% observed a single time. What was sequenced was CD4+ T cells from PBMCs. The receptors derive from a human donor with multiple sclerosis.

The chain couples TRBV5-1 to TRBJ2-1; 9 nucleotides match TRBD1. The ends lost 4 bases at V and 9 bases at J; junction bases unmatched: 14. The CDR3 spans 16 residues. CDR1 is SGHRS and CDR2 is YFSETQ in the germline V gene. This CDR3 reads CASSQTDPGQGTEQFF. The CDR3 DNA is TGCGCCAGCAGCCAAACTGACCCGGGACAGGGAACTGAGCAGTTCTTC.

The chain recombines TRBV29-1 with TRBJ1-4; unclear D gene. CDR1 and CDR2 from the germline V gene are SQVTM and ANQGSEA. V was cut by 4 bases and J by 6 bases, with 12 bases left in between. This CDR3 has 13 amino acids. CDR3: CSVARNYDEKLFF. Written as DNA, the CDR3 is TGCAGCGTTGCGCGGAACTATGATGAAAAACTGTTTTTT. The complete variable domain, with remaining parts taken from reference TRBV29-1 and TRBJ1-4, reads SAVISQKPSRDICQRGTSLTIQCQVDSQVTMMFWYRQQPGQSLTLIATANQGSEATYESGFVIDKFPISRPNLTFSTLTVSNMSPEDSSIYLCSVARNYDEKLFFGSGTQLSVL.

The V call is TRBV19, the J call TRBJ1-1; D remains ambiguous. V was cut by 11 bases and J by 0 bases, with 16 bases left in between. The CDR3 totals 14 residues. Germline V gene data show CDR1 as LNHDA and CDR2 as SQIVND (reference sequence). The CDR3 region is CASRPATVNTEAFF. In DNA form, the CDR3 reads TGTGCCTCTCGACCAGCGACCGTGAACACTGAAGCTTTCTTT.

About this clonotype itself: An end of the junction differs from the germline gene, which may be a read error. The chain joins TRBV2 to TRBJ2-7, with 14 bases matching TRBD2. CDR3 size: 14 residues. CDR1 and CDR2 (germline): SNHLY, FYNNEI. The CDR3 DNA is TGTGCCAGCCGAGAAGGGACTAGCGGGAGTCGGGAAAACTTC. Amino acids: CASREGTSGSRENF.

The rearrangement uses TRBV5-1 and TRBJ1-2, with unresolved D. V was clipped by 1 base and J by 2 bases, with 15 bases between them. In germline, CDR1 is SGHRS, CDR2 YFSETQ. This CDR3 contains 16 residues. The CDR3 loop reads CASSLHVDGRNYGYTF. In nucleotides, the CDR3 is TGCGCCAGCAGCTTGCACGTAGACGGGCGAAACTATGGCTACACCTTC.

This clonotype was counted only a few times. The chain couples TRBV18 to TRBJ2-7; D is perhaps TRBD1 or TRBD2 (5 bases each). Germline CDR1 KGHSH, CDR2 LQKENI. Trimming stripped 3 bases from V and 5 bases from J, with 8 bases between. This CDR3 is 12 amino acids long. CDR3: CASSPRGDEQYF. CDR3 DNA: TGTGCCAGCTCACCCCGAGGGGACGAGCAGTACTTC.